Included here is one TCR beta chain sequence, with context. This CDR3 is built from 16 residues. The ends lost 3 bases at V and 4 bases at J; junction bases unmatched: 9. Germline V lookup: CDR1 LNHDA, CDR2 SQIVND (reference sequence). The assay was immunoSEQ multiplex PCR, and TCRdb's table has in-frame clones only and misses some. Of about 340,000 clones in the sample, 73% were seen once. This sample was included in a study of shared clonotypes between healthy human individuals. This chain links TRBV19 with TRBJ2-3; 8 bases map to TRBD1. Sample: memory CD4+ T cells sorted from blood. Subset indicated: CD45RA-negative fraction. This TCR came from a man aged 30 to 39 in good health. The DNA of the CDR3 is TGTGCCAGTAGTATGGTCAGGGGGCTAGGGGCAGATACGCAGTATTTT. Protein: CASSMVRGLGADTQYF.